The rows below give T cell receptor beta chains drawn from one sample of a study of T cells in Graves' hyperthyroidism and ophthalmopathy. Each CDR3 protein gets one entry after TCRdb re-called the multiplex PCR reads with MiXCR. Counted here are roughly 700,000 distinct CDR3 sequences, around 15% occurring once; the ten biggest clones make up roughly 10%. Sequenced sample: blood. The receptors stem from a woman younger than 30 with Graves' hyperthyroidism. Each CDR3 is given with its conserved first and last residue. A D gene is named only where the DNA matches it firmly. Size tells how often a clone was seen (once, few, many) or the class of an expanded clone, and some rows leave it out.

v_call,clone_size,j_call,d_call,cdr3_length,cdr3_aa,cdr3_nt
TRBV3-1,.,TRBJ2-1,.,12,CASSQLLREQFF,TGTGCCAGCAGCCAATTACTGAGGGAGCAGTTCTTC
TRBV7-9,.,TRBJ2-7,.,16,CASSFGIGGRTYEQYF,TGTGCCAGCAGCTTCGGGATCGGAGGGAGAACCTACGAGCAGTACTTC
TRBV27,many,TRBJ2-5,TRBD2,17,CASSLPMGGGGQETQYF,TGTGCCAGCAGTCTCCCAATGGGGGGGGGAGGCCAAGAGACCCAGTACTTC
TRBV9,many,TRBJ2-3,.,18,CASSVAGDSRAVSDTQYF,TGTGCCAGCAGCGTAGCGGGGGACAGCCGGGCGGTTTCAGATACGCAGTATTTT
TRBV4-1,.,TRBJ2-5,TRBD2,16,CASSQESGMFGETQYF,TGCGCCAGCAGCCAAGAAAGCGGGATGTTTGGAGAGACCCAGTACTTC
TRBV6-1,.,TRBJ2-5,TRBD2,14,CASTAGGIQETQYF,TGTGCCAGCACTGCGGGGGGAATCCAAGAGACCCAGTACTTC
TRBV2,many,TRBJ1-6,TRBD1,15,CASSEWGQGNSPLHF,TGTGCCAGCAGTGAATGGGGACAGGGTAATTCACCCCTCCACTTT
TRBV6-1,few,TRBJ2-2,.,13,CASSGLVAGELFF,TGTGCCAGCAGTGGTTTAGTCGCCGGGGAGCTGTTTTTT
TRBV12-3/TRBV12-4,many,TRBJ1-1,.,13,CASSPGWNTEAFF,TGTGCCAGCAGTCCGGGGTGGAATACTGAAGCTTTCTTT
TRBV5-1,once,TRBJ2-5,.,14,CASSLLEDGETQYF,TGTGCCAGCAGCCTCCTTGAGGACGGGGAGACCCAGTACTTC
TRBV7-9,.,TRBJ1-1,.,14,CASSLDQVRTEAFF,TGTGCCAGCAGCTTAGACCAGGTACGGACTGAAGCTTTCTTT
TRBV28,many,TRBJ2-1,.,16,CASSLFLGFSYNEQFF,TGTGCCAGCAGTTTATTCCTGGGATTCTCCTACAATGAGCAGTTCTTC
TRBV6-4,.,TRBJ2-3,TRBD2,15,CASSDSAGAADTQYF,TGTGCCAGCAGTGACTCTGCGGGAGCGGCAGATACGCAGTATTTT
TRBV2,.,TRBJ2-1,TRBD2,13,CASSVSGINEQFF,TGTGCCAGCAGTGTTAGCGGGATAAATGAGCAGTTCTTC
TRBV9,few,TRBJ2-7,TRBD1,14,CASSVSQGADEQYF,TGTGCCAGCAGCGTCTCCCAGGGGGCTGACGAGCAGTACTTC
TRBV4-1,many,TRBJ2-5,TRBD2,17,CASSPRLAGASQETQYF,TGCGCCAGCAGTCCAAGGCTAGCGGGAGCGAGTCAAGAGACCCAGTACTTC
TRBV6-1,few,TRBJ2-5,.,15,CASSPVGVYQETQYF,TGTGCCAGCAGTCCCGTGGGGGTGTACCAAGAGACCCAGTACTTC
TRBV12-3/TRBV12-4,.,TRBJ2-2,.,14,CASSFRPNTGELFF,TGTGCCAGCAGTTTTAGGCCGAACACCGGGGAGCTGTTTTTT
TRBV24-1,.,TRBJ1-2,TRBD1,15,CATSDSGTDLYGYTF,TGTGCCACCAGTGATTCCGGGACAGACCTCTATGGCTACACCTTC
TRBV19,.,TRBJ2-1,TRBD2,15,CASSLLAVTYNEQFF,TGTGCCAGTAGTCTACTAGCGGTTACCTACAATGAGCAGTTCTTC